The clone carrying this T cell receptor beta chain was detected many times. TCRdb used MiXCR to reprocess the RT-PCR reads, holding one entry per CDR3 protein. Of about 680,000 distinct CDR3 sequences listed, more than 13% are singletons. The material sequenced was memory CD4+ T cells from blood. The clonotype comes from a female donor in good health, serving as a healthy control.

The CDR3 nucleotides read TGTGCCAGCTCACCTGAGGGGCAGGGTTCACCCCTCCACTTT. This codes for CASSPEGQGSPLHF. The chain recombines TRBV18 with TRBJ1-6, with TRBD1 as a possible D gene (5 bases). The CDR3 extends over 14 amino acids. The germline gives CDR1 KGHSH, CDR2 LQKENI. Between the trimmed V and J ends, which lost 3 bases and 9 bases, there was a span of 12 bases.